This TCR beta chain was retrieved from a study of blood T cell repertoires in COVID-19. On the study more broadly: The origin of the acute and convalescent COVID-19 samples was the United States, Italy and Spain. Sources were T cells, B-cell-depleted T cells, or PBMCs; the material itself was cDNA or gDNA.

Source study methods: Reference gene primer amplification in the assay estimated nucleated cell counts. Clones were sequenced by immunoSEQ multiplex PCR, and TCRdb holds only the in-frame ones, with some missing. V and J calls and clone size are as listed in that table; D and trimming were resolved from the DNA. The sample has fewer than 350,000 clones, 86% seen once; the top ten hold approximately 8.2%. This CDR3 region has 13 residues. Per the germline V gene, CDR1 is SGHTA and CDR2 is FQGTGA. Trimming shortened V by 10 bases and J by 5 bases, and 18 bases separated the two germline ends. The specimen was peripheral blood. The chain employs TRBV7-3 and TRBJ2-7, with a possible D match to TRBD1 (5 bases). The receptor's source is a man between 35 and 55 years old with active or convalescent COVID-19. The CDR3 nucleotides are TGTGCCATCAAAGGGGCTGGCCGGGACGAGCAGTACTTC. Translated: CAIKGAGRDEQYF.